What follows describes a single T cell receptor beta chain. Each CDR3 protein is one row after TCRdb ran MiXCR on the 5' RACE reads. The sample lists more than 300,000 distinct CDR3 sequences, roughly 10% occurring once. This CDR3 has 14 amino acids. Germline loops: CDR1 SGHRS, CDR2 YFSETQ. V shed 2 bases and J shed 4 bases, with 12 bases lying between them. These data belong to a study of T cells after yellow fever vaccination. Study in general: Some fractions had low cell numbers, and these were prepared with SMART-Seq v4 Ultra Low Input.

The starting material was CD4+ T cells sorted from PBMCs, obtained 45 days after the yellow fever booster vaccination. The rearrangement links TRBV5-1 to TRBJ2-5, with a weak D call TRBD1 (6 bases). This TCR was recovered from a man aged 18-30 years who received the YFV17D yellow fever vaccine. The DNA of the CDR3 is TGCGCCAGCAGCTTTATGGACAGCCGAGAGACCCAGTACTTC. Translating it yields CASSFMDSRETQYF.